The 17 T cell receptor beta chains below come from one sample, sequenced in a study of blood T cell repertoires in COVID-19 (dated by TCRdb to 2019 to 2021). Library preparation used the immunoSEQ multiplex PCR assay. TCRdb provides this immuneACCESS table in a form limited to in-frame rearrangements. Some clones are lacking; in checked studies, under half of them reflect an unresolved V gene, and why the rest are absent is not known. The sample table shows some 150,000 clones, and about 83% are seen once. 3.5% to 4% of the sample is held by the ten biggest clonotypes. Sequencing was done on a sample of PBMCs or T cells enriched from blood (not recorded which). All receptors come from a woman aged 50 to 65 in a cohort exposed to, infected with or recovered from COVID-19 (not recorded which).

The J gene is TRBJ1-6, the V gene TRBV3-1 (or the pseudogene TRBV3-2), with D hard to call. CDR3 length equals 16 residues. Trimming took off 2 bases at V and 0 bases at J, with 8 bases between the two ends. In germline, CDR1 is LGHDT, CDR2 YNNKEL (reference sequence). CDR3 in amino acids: CASSQSGISYNSPLHF. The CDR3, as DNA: TGTGCCAGCAGCCAATCCGGGATCTCCTATAATTCACCCCTCCACTTT.

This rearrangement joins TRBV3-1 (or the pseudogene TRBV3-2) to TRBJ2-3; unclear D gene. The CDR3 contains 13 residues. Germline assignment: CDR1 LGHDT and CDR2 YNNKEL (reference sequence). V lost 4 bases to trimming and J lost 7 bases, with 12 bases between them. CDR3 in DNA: TGTGCCAGCAGCCCCTCTATTTTCTATACGCAGTATTTT. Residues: CASSPSIFYTQYF.

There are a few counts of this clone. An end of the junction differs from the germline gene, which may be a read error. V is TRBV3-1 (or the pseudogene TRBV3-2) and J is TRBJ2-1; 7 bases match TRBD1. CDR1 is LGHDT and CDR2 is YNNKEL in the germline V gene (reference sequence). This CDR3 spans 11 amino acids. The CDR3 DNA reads TGTGCCAGCAGCCAATGGGGACAGACCGTCTTC. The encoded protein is CASSQWGQTVF.

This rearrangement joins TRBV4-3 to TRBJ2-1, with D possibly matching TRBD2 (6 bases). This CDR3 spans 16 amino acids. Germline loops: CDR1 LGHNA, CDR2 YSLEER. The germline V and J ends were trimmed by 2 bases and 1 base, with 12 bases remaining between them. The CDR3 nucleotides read TGCGCCAGCAGCCAACGTTGGGGGGAATCCTACAATGAGCAGTTCTTC. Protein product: CASSQRWGESYNEQFF.

CDR3 residues: CAGSETSGRGAQETQYF. CDR3 DNA sequence: TGCGCCGGTTCCGAGACTAGCGGGAGAGGTGCGCAAGAGACCCAGTACTTC. J is TRBJ2-5 and V is TRBV10-1; 12 nucleotides agree with TRBD2. The CDR3 runs 17 residues. Germline-derived CDR1 and CDR2 are WNHNN and SYGVQD (reference sequence). Trimming at V came to 11 bases and at J to 2 bases, leaving 15 bases not matched to a gene.

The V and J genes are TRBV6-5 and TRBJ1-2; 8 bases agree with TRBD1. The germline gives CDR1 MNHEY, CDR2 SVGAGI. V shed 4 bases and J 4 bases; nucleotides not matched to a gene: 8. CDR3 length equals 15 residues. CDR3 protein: CASSSPGGTFYGYTF. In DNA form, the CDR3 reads TGTGCCAGCAGTTCCCCAGGGGGCACCTTCTATGGCTACACCTTC.

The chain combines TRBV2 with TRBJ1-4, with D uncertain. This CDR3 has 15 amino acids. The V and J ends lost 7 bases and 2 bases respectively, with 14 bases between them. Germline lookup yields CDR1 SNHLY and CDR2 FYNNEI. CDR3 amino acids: CASTPMASTNEKLFF. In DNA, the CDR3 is TGTGCCAGCACCCCGATGGCATCCACTAATGAAAAACTGTTTTTT.

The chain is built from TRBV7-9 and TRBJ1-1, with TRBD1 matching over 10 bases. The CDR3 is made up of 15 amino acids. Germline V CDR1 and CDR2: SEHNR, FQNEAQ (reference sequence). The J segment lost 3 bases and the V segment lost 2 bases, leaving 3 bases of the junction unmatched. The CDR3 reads CASSLTGTGDTEAFF. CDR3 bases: TGTGCCAGCAGCTTAACCGGGACAGGGGACACTGAAGCTTTCTTT. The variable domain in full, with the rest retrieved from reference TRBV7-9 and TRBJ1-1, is DTGVSQNPRHKITKRGQNVTFRCDPISEHNRLYWYRQTLGQGPEFLTYFQNEAQLEKSRLLSDRFSAERPKGSFSTLEIQRTEQGDSAMYLCASSLTGTGDTEAFFGQGTRLTVV.

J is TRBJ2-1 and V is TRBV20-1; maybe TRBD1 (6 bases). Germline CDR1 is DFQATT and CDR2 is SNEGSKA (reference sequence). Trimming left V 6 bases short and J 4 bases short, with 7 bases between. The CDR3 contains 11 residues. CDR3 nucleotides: TGCAGTGCGAGGGGGTACAATGAGCAGTTCTTC. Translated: CSARGYNEQFF.

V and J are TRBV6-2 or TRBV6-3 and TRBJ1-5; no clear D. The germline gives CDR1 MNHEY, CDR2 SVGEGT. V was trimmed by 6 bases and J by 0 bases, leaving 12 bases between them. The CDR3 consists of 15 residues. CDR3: CASSLMGSSNQPQHF. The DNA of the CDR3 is TGTGCCAGCAGCTTAATGGGCAGTAGCAATCAGCCCCAGCATTTT.

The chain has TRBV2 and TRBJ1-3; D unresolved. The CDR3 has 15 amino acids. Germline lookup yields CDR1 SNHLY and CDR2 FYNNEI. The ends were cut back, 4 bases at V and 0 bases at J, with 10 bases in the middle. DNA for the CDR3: TGTGCCAGCAGTGGCGGGCAGATCTCTGGAAACACCATATATTTT. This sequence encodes CASSGGQISGNTIYF.

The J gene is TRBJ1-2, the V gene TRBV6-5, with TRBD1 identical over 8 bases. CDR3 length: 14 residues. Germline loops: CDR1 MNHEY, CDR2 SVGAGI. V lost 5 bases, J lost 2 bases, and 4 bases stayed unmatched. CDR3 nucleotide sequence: TGTGCCAGCAGTCACCGGGACAGGAACTATGGCTACACCTTC. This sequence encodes CASSHRDRNYGYTF.

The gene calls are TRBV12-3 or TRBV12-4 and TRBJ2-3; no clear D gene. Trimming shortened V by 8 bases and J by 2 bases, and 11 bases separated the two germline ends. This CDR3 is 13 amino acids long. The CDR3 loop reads CASLESNTDTQYF. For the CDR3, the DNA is TGTGCCAGCCTAGAGAGCAACACAGATACGCAGTATTTT.

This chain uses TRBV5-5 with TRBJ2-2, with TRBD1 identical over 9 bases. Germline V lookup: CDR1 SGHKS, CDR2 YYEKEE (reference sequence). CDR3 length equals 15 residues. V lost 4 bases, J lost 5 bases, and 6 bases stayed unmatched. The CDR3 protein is CASSGTGRETGELFF. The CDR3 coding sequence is TGTGCCAGCAGCGGGACAGGGCGAGAGACCGGGGAGCTGTTTTTT.

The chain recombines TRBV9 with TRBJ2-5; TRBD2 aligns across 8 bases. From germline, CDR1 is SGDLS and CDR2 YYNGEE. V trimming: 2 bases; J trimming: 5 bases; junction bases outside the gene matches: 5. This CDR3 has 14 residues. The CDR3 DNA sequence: TGTGCCAGCAGCGTCCGTAGCGGGACTGAGACCCAGTACTTC. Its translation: CASSVRSGTETQYF. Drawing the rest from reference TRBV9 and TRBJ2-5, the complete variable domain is DSGVTQTPKHLITATGQRVTLRCSPRSGDLSVYWYQQSLDQGLQFLIQYYNGEERAKGNILERFSAQQFPDLHSELNLSSLELGDSALYFCASSVRSGTETQYFGPGTRLLVL.

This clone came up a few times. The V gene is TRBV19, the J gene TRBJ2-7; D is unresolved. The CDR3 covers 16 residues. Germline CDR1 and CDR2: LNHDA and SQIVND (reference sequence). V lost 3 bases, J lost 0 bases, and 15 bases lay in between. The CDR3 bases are TGTGCCAGTAGTATGACACACAGAAATACCTCCTACGAGCAGTACTTC. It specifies CASSMTHRNTSYEQYF.

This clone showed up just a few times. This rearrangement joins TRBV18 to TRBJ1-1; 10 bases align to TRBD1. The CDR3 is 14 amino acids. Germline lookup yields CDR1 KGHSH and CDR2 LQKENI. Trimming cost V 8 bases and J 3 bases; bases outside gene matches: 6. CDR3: CASDRGTGDTEAFF. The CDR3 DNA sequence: TGTGCCAGCGACAGGGGGACAGGGGACACTGAAGCTTTCTTT. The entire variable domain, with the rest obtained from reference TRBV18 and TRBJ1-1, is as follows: NAGVMQNPRHLVRRRGQEARLRCSPMKGHSHVYWYRQLPEEGLKFMVYLQKENIIDESGMPKERFSAEFPKEGPSILRIQQVVRGDSAAYFCASDRGTGDTEAFFGQGTRLTVV.